What follows are 5 T cell receptor beta chains derived from one specimen sequenced in a study of Tregs in tolerant kidney transplant recipients. TCRdb's table, derived via immunoSEQ multiplex PCR, lists solely in-frame clones and lacks some. The sample records over 85,000 clones, 93% being singletons. Sequencing was performed on CD4+ T cells from blood, taken before the transplant. Receptors were obtained from a human donor who received a combined kidney and bone marrow transplant.

Only one count was recorded for this clone. The V call is TRBV28, the J call TRBJ1-1; D call uncertain. Between the trimmed V and J ends, which lost 6 bases and 2 bases, there was a span of 4 bases. The CDR3 has 11 amino acids. CDR1 is MDHEN, CDR2 SYDVKM, per germline. This chain's CDR3 is CASSFNTEAFF. CDR3 DNA sequence: TGTGCCAGCAGCTTCAACACTGAAGCTTTCTTT. The full variable domain, with the rest looked up from reference TRBV28 and TRBJ1-1, is DVKVTQSSRYLVKRTGEKVFLECVQDMDHENMFWYRQDPGLGLRLIYFSYDVKMKEKGDIPEGYSVSREKKERFSLILESASTNQTSMYLCASSFNTEAFFGQGTRLTVV.

This chain links TRBV27 with TRBJ2-1; 8 bases fit TRBD2. The CDR3 runs 14 residues. The trim removed 4 bases at V and 7 bases at J, leaving 6 bases unmatched. From germline, CDR1 is MNHEY and CDR2 SMNVEV (reference sequence). The CDR3 sequence is CASSSLRGGNEQFF. The CDR3 DNA follows: TGTGCCAGCAGTTCCCTTCGGGGGGGGAATGAGCAGTTCTTC.

V gene TRBV19 combines with J gene TRBJ1-3; possibly TRBD1 for D (5 bases). There are 15 residues in the CDR3. The V end was cut by 1 base, the J end by 9 bases, with 16 bases between. Per germline, CDR1 LNHDA and CDR2 SQIVND (reference sequence). CDR3 sequence reads: CASSIAGQGVGTIYF. The CDR3 bases are TGTGCCAGTAGTATAGCAGGGCAGGGTGTTGGCACCATATATTTT.

Only a few counts were recorded for this clone. CDR3 sequence reads: CASSDRQGRFNEQFF. Written as DNA, the CDR3 is TGTGCCAGCAGTGATAGACAGGGTCGGTTCAATGAGCAGTTCTTC. The V and J genes are TRBV2 and TRBJ2-1, with 7 bases lining up with TRBD1. Unmatched junction bases numbered 8, after V lost 3 bases and J lost 6 bases. This CDR3 is built from 15 residues. The germline V gene has CDR1 SNHLY and CDR2 FYNNEI.

CDR3 residues: CASSLGSGRAKNIQYF. In DNA form, the CDR3 reads TGCGCCAGCAGCTTGGGTAGCGGGAGGGCCAAAAACATTCAGTACTTC. The rearrangement joins TRBV5-1 to TRBJ2-4; 10 nucleotides match TRBD2. The V and J ends lost 0 bases and 1 base, in that order; junction bases with no gene match: 1. The CDR3 runs to 16 residues. Germline CDR1 is SGHRS and CDR2 is YFSETQ.